Listed here are 22 T cell receptor beta chains from one sample, sequenced in a study of spatial heterogeneity in lung cancer. Study observations and caveats: Within tumors, counts of expanded alpha and beta TCRs tracked tumor mutation counts.

These TCRs are of unknown antigen specificity. In TCRdb, the 5' RACE reads were re-called with MiXCR into one record per CDR3 protein. Among over 5,500 distinct CDR3 sequences, approximately 15% were seen once, and the ten largest hold around 10%. The time point: sample taken at primary tumor resection. Material: lung tumor tissue, obtained at surgery. Receptor source: a male donor with early-stage non-small cell lung cancer.

By sample fraction, this clonotype is medium-sized. Because the library targeted alpha chains, this beta chain is an off-target read whose size means little. The chain uses TRBV7-3 and TRBJ2-2; maybe TRBD2 (5 bases). V was clipped by 0 bases and J by 6 bases, with 11 bases between them. The CDR3 totals 15 residues. The germline V gene encodes CDR1 SGHTA and CDR2 FQGTGA. The CDR3 loop reads CASSLTVPSPGELFF. CDR3 bases: TGTGCCAGCAGCTTAACCGTTCCTAGCCCCGGGGAGCTGTTTTTT.

In this sample, this clonotype turned up a few times. A library prepared for alpha chains yielded this beta chain as an off-target read; its size is of little meaning. The chain couples TRBV7-2 to TRBJ1-4, with 7 bases aligning to TRBD1. The CDR3 contains 14 residues. Germline CDR1 and CDR2: SGHTA and FQGNSA. The V and J ends lost 5 bases and 8 bases, in that order; junction bases with no gene match: 8. The CDR3 coding sequence is TGTGCCAGCAGCCCCGGGACAGTGGGAGAAAAACTGTTTTTT. Protein: CASSPGTVGEKLFF.

This clonotype appeared many times. Being off target in a library aimed at alpha chains, this beta chain has a size of little meaning. The rearrangement joins TRBV11-2 to TRBJ2-7, with 7 bases aligning to TRBD1. The CDR3 has 16 residues. The germline gives CDR1 SGHAT, CDR2 FQNNGV. J gave up 3 bases and V 3 bases, and 11 bases lay outside the gene matches. The CDR3 loop reads CASSFWGGRGYYEQYF. In nucleotides, the CDR3 is TGTGCCAGCAGCTTTTGGGGCGGCAGGGGGTACTACGAGCAGTACTTC.

This clonotype rates as medium-sized. The library was prepared for alpha chains; this beta chain is a stray read, so its frequency means little. The rearrangement links TRBV3-1 to TRBJ2-1; 8 nucleotides agree with TRBD2. This CDR3 contains 19 residues. After removal of 1 base from V and 4 bases from J, the junction contained 15 bases not matched to a gene. Germline values: CDR1 LGHDT, CDR2 YNNKEL (reference sequence). CDR3 coding DNA: TGTGCCAGCAGCCAAGGGTACTTGCGGGGGGAGGCGGTGTACAATGAGCAGTTCTTC. This codes for CASSQGYLRGEAVYNEQFF.

Sample share makes this clonotype medium-sized (0.01 to 0.1%). This beta chain is off target for a library built for alpha chains, so its abundance means little. The V gene is TRBV10-2, the J gene TRBJ1-1, with D possibly matching TRBD1 (6 bases). From germline, CDR1 is WSHSY and CDR2 SAAADI. The CDR3 sequence is 13 residues long. Trimming took off 6 bases at V and 4 bases at J, with 12 bases between the two ends. CDR3 sequence: CASRVQGVTEAFF. The CDR3 DNA is TGCGCCAGCAGGGTACAGGGAGTCACTGAAGCTTTCTTT.

Details on this clonotype: As an off-target read in a library built for alpha chains, this beta chain has a frequency of little significance. V usage is TRBV5-6 and J usage is TRBJ2-3; D is perhaps TRBD2 (5 bases). V dropped 3 bases and J dropped 1 base, with 12 bases sitting between them. The germline CDR1 and CDR2 sequences are SGHDT and YYEEEE. There are 15 residues in the CDR3. CDR3 loop: CASSSLLSGTDTQYF. In DNA, the CDR3 is TGTGCCAGCAGCTCGCTACTTAGCGGCACAGATACGCAGTATTTT. Based on the CDR3 plus reference TRBV5-6 and TRBJ2-3, the full variable domain is DAGVTQSPTHLIKTRGQQVTLRCSPKSGHDTVSWYQQALGQGPQFIFQYYEEEERQRGNFPDRFSGHQFPNYSSELNVNALLLGDSALYLCASSSLLSGTDTQYFGPGTRLTVL.

This clonotype was seen more than once but under ten times. Being off target in a library aimed at alpha chains, this beta chain has a size of little meaning. This chain connects TRBV20-1 to TRBJ2-3; unclear D gene. The ends were cut back, 6 bases at V and 5 bases at J, with 18 bases in the middle. The length of the CDR3 is 14 residues. Germline V gene lookup returns CDR1 DFQATT and CDR2 SNEGSKA (reference sequence). This chain's CDR3 is CSALRLEWEDTQYF. DNA for the CDR3: TGCAGTGCCTTACGGCTGGAATGGGAAGATACGCAGTATTTT.

On this clonotype: The library was prepared for alpha chains; this beta chain is a stray read, so its frequency means little. The chain uses TRBV12-3 or TRBV12-4 and TRBJ2-5, with 11 bases matching TRBD2. The J segment lost 5 bases and the V segment lost 1 base, leaving 3 bases of the junction unmatched. CDR3 size: 15 residues. CDR3 sequence reads: CASSLGLAGRETQYF. The CDR3 region has the DNA TGTGCCAGCAGTTTAGGACTAGCGGGGAGGGAGACCCAGTACTTC.

This clonotype appeared many times. This beta chain represents an off-target read in a library built for alpha chains; its size is of limited meaning. The chain combines TRBV10-3 with TRBJ1-6; TRBD1 matches 7 bases. The V gene end was trimmed by 5 bases and the J gene end by 5 bases; junction bases not matched to a gene: 3. The germline V gene has CDR1 ENHRY and CDR2 SYGVKD. CDR3 size: 14 residues. The CDR3 DNA is TGTGCCATCAGTAGAGACAGGGATAATTCACCCCTCCACTTT. Amino acids: CAISRDRDNSPLHF.

Notes on this clonotype: With the library built for alpha chains, this beta chain is off target and its frequency is not meaningful. The gene calls are TRBV7-8 and TRBJ2-2; D might be TRBD2 (5 bases). The germline gives CDR1 SGHVS, CDR2 FQNEAQ. CDR3 length: 14 amino acids. Deletions cut 5 bases from V and 8 bases from J, with 15 bases between. Here the CDR3 reads CASSAFTSLGELFF. The CDR3 DNA sequence: TGTGCCAGCAGCGCATTTACTAGTTTAGGGGAGCTGTTTTTT.

As to this clonotype: This beta chain is an unintended read in a library built for alpha chains; its size means little. The genes are TRBV6-2 or TRBV6-3 and TRBJ2-7, with D perhaps matching TRBD2 (5 bases). Germline CDR1 MNHEY, CDR2 SVGEGT. The CDR3 spans 14 residues. The V end lost 2 bases, the J end lost 3 bases, and 11 bases lay between the germline ends. The CDR3 reads CASSYPGVYYEQYF. CDR3 sequence (DNA): TGTGCCAGCAGTTACCCCGGGGTTTACTACGAGCAGTACTTC.

This clonotype was detected ten times or more. The size of this beta chain means little, since it is a stray read in a library made for alpha chains. The V call is TRBV7-8, the J call TRBJ2-3; 8 bases fit TRBD2. CDR1 and CDR2 from the germline V gene are SGHVS and FQNEAQ. V lost 4 bases to trimming and J lost 0 bases; unmatched junction nucleotides: 3. The CDR3 runs 15 residues. The CDR3 region has the DNA TGTGCCAGCAGCTCTAGCGGGCAGAGCACAGATACGCAGTATTTT. It yields the protein CASSSSGQSTDTQYF. Full variable domain (remainder filled in from reference TRBV7-8 and TRBJ2-3): GAGVSQSPRYKVAKRGQDVALRCDPISGHVSLFWYQQALGQGPEFLTYFQNEAQLDKSGLPSDRFFAERPEGSVSTLKIQRTQQEDSAVYLCASSSSGQSTDTQYFGPGTRLTVL.

Many counts were recorded for this clonotype. Little can be read into the size of this beta chain, an off-target read in a library designed for alpha chains. The chain couples TRBV7-8 to TRBJ2-2; D is ambiguous. Germline assignment: CDR1 SGHVS and CDR2 FQNEAQ. The germline V and J ends were trimmed by 2 bases and 5 bases, with 6 bases remaining between them. The CDR3 extends over 13 amino acids. As DNA, the CDR3 is TGTGCCAGCAGCTTACTTAGAACCGGGGAGCTGTTTTTT. Encoded protein: CASSLLRTGELFF.

Sample share makes this clonotype medium-sized. The library was designed around alpha chains, so this beta chain is a stray read whose abundance carries little weight. The chain couples TRBV6-2 or TRBV6-3 to TRBJ2-1, with 9 bases identical to TRBD1. The CDR3 runs 16 residues. With 4 bases clipped from V and 4 bases from J, the junction kept 8 bases outside the gene matches. Per the germline V gene, CDR1 is MNHEY and CDR2 is SVGEGT. The chain's CDR3 is CASSSTDRGAYNEQFF. DNA for the CDR3: TGTGCCAGCAGTTCGACGGACAGGGGTGCTTACAATGAGCAGTTCTTC.

By sample share, this clonotype is medium-sized (0.01 to 0.1%). A library made for alpha chains picked up this beta chain off target, so its size means little. This chain joins TRBV6-1 and TRBJ2-2, with D uncertain. Germline CDR1 and CDR2: MNHNS and SASEGT. This CDR3 has 15 amino acids. Trimming stripped 2 bases from V and 2 bases from J, with 9 bases between. The CDR3 here is CASSERAFNTGELFF. CDR3 sequence (DNA): TGTGCCAGCAGTGAAAGGGCTTTTAACACCGGGGAGCTGTTTTTT.

This clonotype is deemed medium-sized. Because this beta chain is a stray read in a library intended to capture alpha chains, its abundance should not be given much weight. The chain employs TRBV5-1 and TRBJ2-1; TRBD2 agrees at 9 bases. This CDR3 is built from 16 residues. Germline V CDR1 and CDR2: SGHRS, YFSETQ. Trimming cost V 3 bases and J 3 bases; bases outside gene matches: 7. The CDR3 sequence is CASSWSGRSLYNEQFF. CDR3 DNA sequence: TGCGCCAGCAGCTGGAGCGGGAGGAGTCTCTACAATGAGCAGTTCTTC.

This clonotype is medium-sized in the sample. This beta chain lies outside the target of a library built for alpha chains; its clone size means little. V gene TRBV7-2 combines with J gene TRBJ1-1; no clear D gene. Trimming cost V 1 base and J 0 bases, with 3 bases left between them. CDR1 and CDR2 from the germline V gene are SGHTA and FQGNSA. The CDR3 is made up of 13 amino acids. In nucleotides, the CDR3 is TGTGCCAGCAGCTTAGGGATGAACACTGAAGCTTTCTTT. This codes for CASSLGMNTEAFF. Full variable domain (missing parts from reference TRBV7-2 and TRBJ1-1): GAGVSQSPSNKVTEKGKDVELRCDPISGHTALYWYRQSLGQGLEFLIYFQGNSAPDKSGLPSDRFSAERTGGSVSTLTIQRTQQEDSAVYLCASSLGMNTEAFFGQGTRLTVV.

This clonotype has only a few counts. A read error may account for a junction end that differs from germline. This beta chain lies outside the target of a library built for alpha chains; its clone size means little. The chain carries TRBV7-2 and TRBJ2-1, with TRBD2 matching 12 bases. The CDR3 spans 12 residues. Germline V gene data show CDR1 as SGHTA and CDR2 as FQGNSA. The CDR3 DNA reads as TGTGCCAGCAGCCGACTAGCGGGGGATCGGGTCTTC. Translation gives CASSRLAGDRVF.

This clonotype was recorded at least ten times. Since it is a stray read in a library aimed at alpha chains, this beta chain has a size that is not meaningful. This chain connects TRBV28 to TRBJ2-3; 12 nucleotides line up with TRBD2. Per germline, CDR1 MDHEN and CDR2 SYDVKM. The CDR3 is 15 residues long. Losses at the gene ends were 5 bases for V and 3 bases for J; bases not matched to a gene: 3. DNA for the CDR3: TGTGCCAGCAGTCTCGGGACTAGCGGGACAGATACGCAGTATTTT. Translating gives CASSLGTSGTDTQYF.

This clonotype was picked up many times. A library prepared for alpha chains yielded this beta chain as an off-target read; its size is of little meaning. This chain uses TRBV30 with TRBJ2-7; possibly TRBD2 for D (6 bases). Trimming stripped 3 bases from V and 6 bases from J, with 9 bases between. This CDR3 region has 11 residues. Germline values: CDR1 GTSNPN, CDR2 SVGIG (reference sequence). The DNA for the CDR3 is TGTGCCTGGAGCGGGGGAGGCGAGCAGTACTTC. This encodes CAWSGGGEQYF.

This clonotype was picked up many times. This beta chain is a stray sequence in a library constructed for alpha chains; its clone size is not meaningful. The rearrangement uses TRBV28 and TRBJ1-1; possible D gene TRBD1, 5 bases. V lost 2 bases and J lost 3, with 13 bases in between. The CDR3 has 15 residues. Germline assignment: CDR1 MDHEN and CDR2 SYDVKM. This chain's CDR3 is CASSLLRGVDTEAFF. CDR3 in DNA: TGTGCCAGCAGTTTACTTCGGGGGGTAGACACTGAAGCTTTCTTT.

This clonotype is medium-sized by share. This beta chain is an unintended read in a library built for alpha chains; its size means little. This chain links TRBV5-1 with TRBJ2-1, with TRBD1 matching 9 bases. Germline V CDR1 and CDR2: SGHRS, YFSETQ. CDR3 length equals 13 residues. Trimming cost V 5 bases and J 7 bases; bases outside gene matches: 4. The CDR3 DNA is TGCGCCAGCAGAACAGGGGGCTTGAATGAGCAGTTCTTC. It specifies CASRTGGLNEQFF.